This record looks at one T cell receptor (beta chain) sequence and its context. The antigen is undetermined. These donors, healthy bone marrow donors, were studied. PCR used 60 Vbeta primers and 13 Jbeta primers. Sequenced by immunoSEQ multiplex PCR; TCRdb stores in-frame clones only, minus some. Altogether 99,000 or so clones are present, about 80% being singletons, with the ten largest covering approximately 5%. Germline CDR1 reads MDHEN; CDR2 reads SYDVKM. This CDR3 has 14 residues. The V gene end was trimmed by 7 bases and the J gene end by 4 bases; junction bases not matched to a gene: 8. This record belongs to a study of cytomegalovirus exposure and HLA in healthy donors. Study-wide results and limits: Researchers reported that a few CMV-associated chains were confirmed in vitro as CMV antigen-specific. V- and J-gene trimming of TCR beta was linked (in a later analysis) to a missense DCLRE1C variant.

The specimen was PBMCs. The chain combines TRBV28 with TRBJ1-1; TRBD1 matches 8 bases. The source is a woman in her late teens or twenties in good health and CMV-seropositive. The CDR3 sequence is CASIGQGGGTEAFF. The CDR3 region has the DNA TGTGCCAGCATAGGACAGGGCGGGGGCACTGAAGCTTTCTTT.